This TCR beta chain originates from a study of T cells in Graves' hyperthyroidism and ophthalmopathy. Study-wide findings and caveats: Most clonotypes that expanded in the thyroid above 0.001 also showed up in blood.

The junction had 6 bases not matched to a gene; V was cut back by 9 bases and J by 1 base. The CDR3 spans 15 residues. Germline V gives CDR1 LNHDA, CDR2 SQIVND (reference sequence). Amplification targeted TCR beta CDR3 regions from RNA transcripts. With the HTBI primer set, the TCR CDR3 went through a first round of RT-PCR. TCRdb reanalysed the multiplex PCR reads using MiXCR and keeps one entry per CDR3 protein. The sample lists roughly 400,000 distinct CDR3 sequences; over 12% were seen once. This clonotype has a handful of counts. Its antigen remains unknown. Sequenced: blood. The gene calls are TRBV19 and TRBJ2-1, with 10 bases fitting TRBD2. The source of this sequence is a middle-aged man with Graves' ophthalmopathy. CDR3 residues: CASTKTSGSYNEQFF. The CDR3 region has the DNA TGTGCCAGCACAAAGACTAGCGGGTCCTACAATGAGCAGTTCTTC.